This TCR beta chain comes out of a study of blood T cell repertoires in COVID-19. Study at large: COVID-19 samples collected from the United States, Italy and Spain covered acute and convalescent phases. Sources were T cells, B-cell-depleted T cells, or PBMCs; the material itself was cDNA or gDNA.

People in the exposed group encountered a COVID-19 case within 2 weeks before entering the study. In the original processing: Cell counts per sample came from amplifying reference gene primers. Some clones are missing from TCRdb's copy, which holds only in-frame ones; the method was immunoSEQ multiplex PCR. The V and J calls and clone size were taken over from that table, and D and trimming were inferred from the DNA. The profile shows 270,000 or so clones, 70% to 90% of them singletons. J was trimmed by 3 bases and V by 3 bases; bases with no gene match: 1. Germline lookup yields CDR1 MDHEN and CDR2 SYDVKM. CDR3 length equals 13 residues.

This TCR came from a woman aged 50 to 65 who had been exposed to COVID-19. The sample taken for sequencing was PBMCs or T cells enriched from blood (not recorded which). The chain links TRBV28 to TRBJ1-2; 7 positions match TRBD1. The CDR3 DNA reads TGTGCCAGCAGTTTGGGACAGTACTATGGCTACACCTTC. Amino acids: CASSLGQYYGYTF.